This passage covers 20 T cell receptor beta chains from one sample sequenced in a study of shared T cell receptors in the human thymus. Only in-frame clones appear in the TCRdb table, and some are missing; sequencing was by immunoSEQ multiplex PCR. The repertoire consists of just under 550,000 clones, with around 78% occurring once and the leading ten covering approximately 0.013%. Another study also made use of these data, one on human thymus T cells.

The specimen was thymocytes. The receptors shown here come from a boy under three years old with a congenital heart defect.

This sequence joins TRBV7-9 and TRBJ2-7, with a weak D call TRBD2 (5 bases). This CDR3 has 14 amino acids. The germline V and J ends were trimmed by 5 bases and 6 bases, with 17 bases remaining between them. Germline lookup yields CDR1 SEHNR and CDR2 FQNEAQ (reference sequence). CDR3 residues: CASSDRLRACEQYF. As DNA, the CDR3 is TGTGCCAGCAGCGACCGGCTGAGGGCTTGCGAGCAGTACTTC.

The chain employs TRBV11-2 and TRBJ2-3, with D possibly TRBD2 on 5 matching bases. V shed 1 base and J shed 2 bases, with 13 bases lying between them. In germline, CDR1 is SGHAT, CDR2 FQNNGV. The CDR3 has 16 amino acids. The DNA for the CDR3 is TGTGCCAGCAGCTTAGTGACGCGGGCCCTCACAGATACGCAGTATTTT. Protein product: CASSLVTRALTDTQYF. The full variable domain, with the rest looked up from reference TRBV11-2 and TRBJ2-3, is EAGVAQSPRYKIIEKRQSVAFWCNPISGHATLYWYQQILGQGPKLLIQFQNNGVVDDSQLPKDRFSAERLKGVDSTLKIQPAKLEDSAVYLCASSLVTRALTDTQYFGPGTRLTVL.

The V gene is TRBV30, the J gene TRBJ2-6, with D hard to call. CDR1 and CDR2 (germline): GTSNPN, SVGIG (reference sequence). The germline V and J ends were trimmed by 0 bases and 3 bases, with 9 bases remaining between them. The CDR3 loop spans 15 amino acids. The CDR3 spells CAWSVQTNGANVLTF. The CDR3 DNA reads as TGTGCCTGGAGTGTACAAACGAATGGGGCCAACGTCCTGACTTTC.

The chain links TRBV5-4 to TRBJ2-7, with 8 nucleotides matching TRBD2. CDR3 length equals 16 residues. CDR1 and CDR2 (germline): SGHNT, YYREEE (reference sequence). V shed 4 bases and J 5 bases; nucleotides not matched to a gene: 14. CDR3: CASSPRLARDRDEQYF. Written as DNA, the CDR3 is TGTGCCAGCAGCCCTCGACTAGCGAGGGATAGGGACGAGCAGTACTTC.

This clone has a single count. The J gene is TRBJ1-5, the V gene TRBV6-5; 7 positions agree with TRBD1. This CDR3 comprises 15 residues. With V trimmed by 7 bases and J by 3 bases, 9 bases remained unmatched. Germline V CDR1 and CDR2: MNHEY, SVGAGI. CDR3 sequence: CASTKDRAFNQPQHF. CDR3 sequence (DNA): TGTGCCAGCACCAAAGACAGGGCCTTCAATCAGCCCCAGCATTTT.

The V and J genes are TRBV6-6 and TRBJ2-3, with TRBD2 matching over 10 bases. This CDR3 region has 16 residues. V lost 5 bases and J lost 2; bases outside the gene matches: 7. Germline lookup yields CDR1 MNHNY and CDR2 SVGAGI (reference sequence). CDR3 nucleotides: TGTGCCAGCAGTCGGAAACTAGCGGGAATCACAGATACGCAGTATTTT. It is translated as CASSRKLAGITDTQYF.

V usage is TRBV7-6 and J usage is TRBJ2-3, with 11 bases that match TRBD2. The CDR3 totals 17 residues. Germline lookup yields CDR1 SGHVS and CDR2 FNYEAQ. Trimming at V came to 0 bases and at J to 7 bases, leaving 9 bases not matched to a gene. The CDR3 bases are TGTGCCAGCAGCTTAGCGCGCCTAGCGGGGGGCCCTAATACGCAGTATTTT. Translating gives CASSLARLAGGPNTQYF.

This clone was detected only a few times. This chain connects TRBV7-2 to TRBJ2-4, with D possibly matching TRBD2 (6 bases). Trimming took off 5 bases at V and 0 bases at J, with 17 bases between the two ends. CDR1 is SGHTA and CDR2 is FQGNSA in the germline V gene. This CDR3 has 17 residues. The CDR3 coding sequence is TGTGCCAGCAGCCCCCCTGGGGCGCGGGGAGCCAAAAACATTCAGTACTTC. It translates to CASSPPGARGAKNIQYF.

The chain recombines TRBV2 with TRBJ2-2; perhaps TRBD1 as D (6 bases). This CDR3 has 18 amino acids. V gave up 6 bases and J gave up 2 bases, with 22 bases separating them. Germline V lookup: CDR1 SNHLY, CDR2 FYNNEI. This chain's CDR3 is CASSPAKSGTNNTGELFF. In DNA form, the CDR3 reads TGTGCCAGCAGCCCGGCAAAATCCGGGACAAACAACACCGGGGAGCTGTTTTTT.

The CDR3 DNA sequence: TGTGCCAGCACCCTGACTAGCGGGTTGGTCCCCGGGGAGCTGTTTTTT. Amino acids: CASTLTSGLVPGELFF. The rearrangement uses TRBV28 and TRBJ2-2; 10 bases fit TRBD2. Trimming at V came to 7 bases and at J to 6 bases, leaving 11 bases not matched to a gene. CDR1 is MDHEN and CDR2 is SYDVKM in the germline V gene. The CDR3 consists of 16 residues.

CDR3 DNA sequence: TGCAGTGCTAGGGGCGGGCCCCAGTACTTC. Translating it yields CSARGGPQYF. The rearrangement links TRBV20-1 to TRBJ2-5; possibly TRBD2 for D (5 bases). Germline loops: CDR1 DFQATT, CDR2 SNEGSKA (reference sequence). The CDR3 is made up of 10 amino acids. The V gene lost 3 bases and the J gene lost 9 bases, with 8 bases spanning the gap.

The chain employs TRBV5-1 and TRBJ2-7, with 10 bases lining up with TRBD2. After removal of 7 bases from V and 2 bases from J, the junction contained 3 bases not matched to a gene. This CDR3 spans 13 amino acids. Germline V gives CDR1 SGHRS, CDR2 YFSETQ. DNA of the CDR3: TGCGCCAGCTCTAGCGGGAGTACCTACGAGCAGTACTTC. It is translated as CASSSGSTYEQYF.

J is TRBJ2-4 and V is TRBV25-1; D is perhaps TRBD2 (5 bases). There are 12 residues in the CDR3. The V gene's germline CDR1 is MGHDK and CDR2 SYGVNS. V was cut by 8 bases and J by 5 bases, with 10 bases left in between. In DNA, the CDR3 is TGTGCCAGCCTTGGGCGGGAAAACATTCAGTACTTC. It codes for CASLGRENIQYF.

The chain uses TRBV10-1 and TRBJ2-7; D may be TRBD2 (6 bases). CDR1 and CDR2 (germline): WNHNN, SYGVQD (reference sequence). The V end was cut by 4 bases, the J end by 3 bases, with 10 bases between. The CDR3 is 13 residues long. The CDR3 DNA sequence: TGCGCCAGCAGTGGCGGCGGGGACTACGAGCAGTACTTC. Its protein is CASSGGGDYEQYF.

This clone was seen a single time. This rearrangement joins TRBV2 to TRBJ2-1, with 12 bases identical to TRBD2. The CDR3 extends over 17 amino acids. V was clipped by 0 bases and J by 6 bases; unmatched bases: 6. The germline CDR1 and CDR2 sequences are SNHLY and FYNNEI. The CDR3 DNA is TGTGCCAGCAGTGAAGCGCTAGCGGGAGGGACATCCAATGAGCAGTTCTTC. Translation gives CASSEALAGGTSNEQFF.

The chain joins TRBV29-1 to TRBJ1-4, with TRBD1 matching 7 bases. Trimming cost V 6 bases and J 8 bases; bases outside gene matches: 12. This CDR3 region has 14 residues. Germline CDR1 and CDR2: SQVTM and ANQGSEA. CDR3 protein: CSVPRDRDGEKLFF. The DNA of the CDR3 is TGCAGCGTCCCTCGAGACAGGGACGGGGAAAAACTGTTTTTT. The full variable domain, in which reference TRBV29-1 and TRBJ1-4 provide the parts outside the CDR3, is SAVISQKPSRDICQRGTSLTIQCQVDSQVTMMFWYRQQPGQSLTLIATANQGSEATYESGFVIDKFPISRPNLTFSTLTVSNMSPEDSSIYLCSVPRDRDGEKLFFGSGTQLSVL.

The chain couples TRBV5-4 to TRBJ1-1; 7 nucleotides align to TRBD1. Germline CDR1 and CDR2: SGHNT and YYREEE (reference sequence). This CDR3 contains 15 residues. V shed 4 bases and J 0 bases; nucleotides not matched to a gene: 6. Here the CDR3 DNA reads TGTGCCAGCAGCCTACTACAGGGGATGAACACTGAAGCTTTCTTT. This gives the protein CASSLLQGMNTEAFF. The full variable domain, rest sourced from reference TRBV5-4 and TRBJ1-1, is ETGVTQSPTHLIKTRGQQVTLRCSSQSGHNTVSWYQQALGQGPQFIFQYYREEENGRGNFPPRFSGLQFPNYSSELNVNALELDDSALYLCASSLLQGMNTEAFFGQGTRLTVV.

V gene TRBV2 combines with J gene TRBJ1-3, with 8 bases aligning to TRBD1. The CDR3 runs 21 residues. The germline gives CDR1 SNHLY, CDR2 FYNNEI. The V and J ends lost 2 bases and 4 bases, in that order; junction bases with no gene match: 22. The CDR3 coding sequence is TGTGCCAGCAGTGAAAAGCCGGGACACGATGTTCAGGGGGCGAACGGAAACACCATATATTTT. Translated, it gives CASSEKPGHDVQGANGNTIYF.

This clone was observed a single time. CDR3 amino acids: CASSHGQGIGRNTEAFF. The CDR3 DNA reads TGTGCCAGCAGCCACGGACAGGGAATCGGGAGGAACACTGAAGCTTTCTTT. J is TRBJ1-1 and V is TRBV11-2, with 8 bases that match TRBD1. The V segment lost 5 bases and the J segment 1 base; nucleotides outside the gene matches: 12. The germline CDR1 and CDR2 sequences are SGHAT and FQNNGV. The length of the CDR3 is 17 residues.

V gene TRBV5-4 combines with J gene TRBJ2-1; 13 positions agree with TRBD2. The CDR3 is 18 residues long. Per the germline V gene, CDR1 is SGHNT and CDR2 is YYREEE (reference sequence). V lost 0 bases, J lost 10 bases, and 13 bases stayed unmatched. The CDR3 DNA follows: TGTGCCAGCAGCTTGGGTGATAGAAGGACTAGCGGGAGTCGGGAGCAGTTCTTC. This gives the protein CASSLGDRRTSGSREQFF.